The clone carrying this T cell receptor beta chain was seen a single time. These data come from a study of patients and donors after allogeneic stem cell transplantation. Trimming removed 9 bases from V and 7 bases from J; junction bases left unmatched: 5. Germline values: CDR1 MNHNY, CDR2 SVGAGI (reference sequence). This CDR3 region has 11 residues. TCRdb independently ran MiXCR on the RT-PCR reads; one entry per CDR3 protein. The sample has approximately 210,000 distinct CDR3 sequences; around two fifths are singletons. The sequencing input was blood, either unsorted or a sorted T cell fraction (not recorded which). The chain employs TRBV6-6 and TRBJ2-5; 7 bases are a match to TRBD1. The clonotype originates from a human donor who was either an allogeneic HSCT recipient or a stem cell or donor lymphocyte infusion donor (not recorded which). It is not recorded whose cells these are; they may come from a transplant donor. The CDR3 bases are TGTGCCAGTGACAGGGACGGGACCCAGTACTTC. Residues: CASDRDGTQYF.